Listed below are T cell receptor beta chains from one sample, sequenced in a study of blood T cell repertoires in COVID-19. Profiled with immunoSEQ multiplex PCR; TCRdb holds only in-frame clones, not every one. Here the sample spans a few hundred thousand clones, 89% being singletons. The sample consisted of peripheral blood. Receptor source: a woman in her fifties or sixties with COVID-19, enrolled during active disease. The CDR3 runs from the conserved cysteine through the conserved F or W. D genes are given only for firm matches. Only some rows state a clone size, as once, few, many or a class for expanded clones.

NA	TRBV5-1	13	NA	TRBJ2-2	TGCGCCAGCAGCTTTGCCAGCACCGGGGAGCTGTTTTTT	CASSFASTGELFF
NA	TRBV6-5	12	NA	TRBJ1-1	TGTGCCACACAGACAGGTGGCACTGAAGCTTTCTTT	CATQTGGTEAFF
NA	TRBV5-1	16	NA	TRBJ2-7	TGCGCCAGCAGCTTGGCCAAGATGGACAGAGTCTACGAGCAGTACTTC	CASSLAKMDRVYEQYF
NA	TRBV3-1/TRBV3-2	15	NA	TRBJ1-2	TGTGCCAGCAGCCAAGGCCAGAACCCCCGTTATGGCTACACCTTC	CASSQGQNPRYGYTF
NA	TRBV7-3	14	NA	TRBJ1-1	TGTGCCAGCAGCACCACAGGTAGTGGAACTGAAGCTTTCTTT	CASSTTGSGTEAFF
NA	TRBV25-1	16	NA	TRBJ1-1	TGTGCCAGCAGTGACCCCCGGGGACAATCGAACACTGAAGCTTTCTTT	CASSDPRGQSNTEAFF
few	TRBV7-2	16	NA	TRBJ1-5	TGTGCCAGCAGCCCTAGAGGGGGAGCAAGCAATCAGCCCCAGCATTTT	CASSPRGGASNQPQHF
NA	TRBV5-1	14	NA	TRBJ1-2	TGCGCCAGCAGCTTGGGTCGGGGGAACTATGGCTACACCTTC	CASSLGRGNYGYTF
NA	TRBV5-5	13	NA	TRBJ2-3	TGTGCCAGCAGTGGGACTAGCACAGATACGCAGTATTTT	CASSGTSTDTQYF
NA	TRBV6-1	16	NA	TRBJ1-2	TGTGCCAGCAGTGCTTCCCCGGCAGGATCTAACTATGGCTACACCTTC	CASSASPAGSNYGYTF
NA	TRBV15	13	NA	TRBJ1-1	TGTGCCACCAGCCCTGGGAGCCACACTGAAGCTTTCTTT	CATSPGSHTEAFF
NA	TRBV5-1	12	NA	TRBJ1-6	TGCGCCAGCAGCATAGATAATTCACCCCTCCACTTT	CASSIDNSPLHF
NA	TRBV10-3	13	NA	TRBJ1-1	TGTGCCACCCGGGCACGGGAACAAACTGAAGCTTTCTTT	CATRAREQTEAFF
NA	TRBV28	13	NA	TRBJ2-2	TGTGCCAGCAGTTTATCACGGGGAGGGGAGCTGTTTTTT	CASSLSRGGELFF
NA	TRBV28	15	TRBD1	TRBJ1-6	TGTGCCAGCAAGAGCCGGGACAGGAGGAATTCACCCCTCCACTTT	CASKSRDRRNSPLHF
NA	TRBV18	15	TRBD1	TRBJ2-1	TGTGCCAGCTCACCCTGGCAGGGGGCATGGAATGAGCAGTTCTTC	CASSPWQGAWNEQFF
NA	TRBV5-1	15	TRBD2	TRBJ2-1	TGCGCCAGCAGCCGTCTAGCGGGGGGCTACAATGAGCAGTTCTTC	CASSRLAGGYNEQFF
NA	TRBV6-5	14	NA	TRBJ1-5	TGTGCCAGCAGTCCCTCCGTGCGGGTTCGGTCCCAGCATTTT	CASSPSVRVRSQHF
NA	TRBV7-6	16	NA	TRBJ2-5	TGTGCCAGCAGCTTAGTACCGACAGGAGGAGGAGAGACCCAGTACTTC	CASSLVPTGGGETQYF
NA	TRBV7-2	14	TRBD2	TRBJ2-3	TGTGCCAGCAGCCTTAGCGGGGGGCCCGATACGCAGTATTTT	CASSLSGGPDTQYF
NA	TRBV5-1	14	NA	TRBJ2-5	TGCGCCAGCAGCCCCGGAGGAGGATCCGAGACCCAGTACTTC	CASSPGGGSETQYF
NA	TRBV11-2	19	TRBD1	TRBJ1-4	TGTGCCAGCAGCTTGCACCCGGGACAGGGCCTAGCAACTAATGAAAAACTGTTTTTT	CASSLHPGQGLATNEKLFF
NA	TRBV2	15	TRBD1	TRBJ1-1	TGTGCCAGCAACGGACAGGGGGCTTTAAACACTGAAGCTTTCTTT	CASNGQGALNTEAFF
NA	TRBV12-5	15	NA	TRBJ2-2	TGTGCTAGTGGTTTGACGAGCTCGGGCACCGGGGAGCTGTTTTTT	CASGLTSSGTGELFF
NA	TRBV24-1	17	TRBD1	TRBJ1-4	TGTGCCACCAGTGATTCGGGACAGGGGGCGTCGGCTGAAAAACTGTTTTTT	CATSDSGQGASAEKLFF